The 7 T cell receptor beta chains reported below all come from one sample, sequenced in a study of control samples from healthy donors and cancer patients. Here immunoSEQ multiplex PCR was the method, and the copy in TCRdb shows in-frame clones only, minus some. The sample yields approximately 100,000 clones, over 75% seen once. The sample comprised blood. The receptors derive from a woman aged 40 to 50 in good health.

V gene TRBV7-2 combines with J gene TRBJ1-2, with 8 nucleotides matching TRBD1. There are 15 residues in the CDR3. CDR1 and CDR2 (germline): SGHTA, FQGNSA. V shed 5 bases, J shed 1 base, and the junction held 6 bases outside the gene matches. The CDR3 DNA follows: TGTGCCAGCAGCGAGCAGGGGGCGGGTAACTATGGCTACACCTTC. As protein: CASSEQGAGNYGYTF.

This chain uses TRBV7-9 with TRBJ2-5, with D perhaps given as TRBD1 or TRBD2 (5 bases each). The CDR3 covers 14 residues. In germline, CDR1 is SEHNR, CDR2 FQNEAQ (reference sequence). Trimming left V 1 base short and J 5 bases short, with 11 bases between. The CDR3 DNA is TGTGCCAGCAGCTTAGGAGGGGTAGCGGAGACCCAGTACTTC. As protein: CASSLGGVAETQYF.

J is TRBJ2-5 and V is TRBV7-7; the D gene is possibly TRBD2 (6 bases). V lost 5 bases and J 5 bases, leaving 15 bases between the germline ends. The germline CDR1 and CDR2 sequences are SSHAT and FNYEAQ (reference sequence). The CDR3 has 14 amino acids. CDR3 DNA sequence: TGTGCCAGCAGCCAAGGGGCGGGGAGCGAGACCCAGTACTTC. Protein: CASSQGAGSETQYF.

The rearrangement uses TRBV18 and TRBJ1-2; the D is unclear. The CDR3 length is 14 residues. V lost 2 bases to trimming and J lost 8 bases, with 15 bases between them. The germline gives CDR1 KGHSH, CDR2 LQKENI. The CDR3 DNA follows: TGTGCCAGCTCACCAGTGACTCAAGTGGGCGGCTACACCTTC. It codes for CASSPVTQVGGYTF.

This chain joins TRBV5-4 and TRBJ2-7; D is perhaps TRBD1 or TRBD2 (5 bases each). The CDR3 spans 12 residues. Trimming removed 6 bases at V and 4 bases at J, with 11 bases between. The germline V gene has CDR1 SGHNT and CDR2 YYREEE (reference sequence). For the CDR3, the DNA is TGTGCCAGCACCCGAGAGGGGTACGAGCAGTACTTC. As protein: CASTREGYEQYF.

CDR3 amino acids: CASSGQGNTEAFF. The CDR3, as DNA: TGTGCCAGCAGCGGACAGGGGAACACTGAAGCTTTCTTT. V gene TRBV6-5 combines with J gene TRBJ1-1; 8 positions match TRBD1. The CDR3 is made up of 13 amino acids. In germline, CDR1 is MNHEY, CDR2 SVGAGI. V was pared by 6 bases and J by 1 base, with 1 base of the junction left unmatched.

The rearrangement joins TRBV7-6 to TRBJ2-2; the match to TRBD2 covers 9 bases. The CDR3 runs to 16 residues. Germline CDR1 SGHVS, CDR2 FNYEAQ. Trimming removed 4 bases from V and 3 bases from J; junction bases left unmatched: 6. The CDR3 DNA reads as TGTGCCAGCAGCTCCCGACTAGCGGAGGACACCGGGGAGCTGTTTTTT. Translated: CASSSRLAEDTGELFF. The whole variable domain, filled in from reference TRBV7-6 and TRBJ2-2, reads GAGVSQSPRYKVTKRGQDVALRCDPISGHVSLYWYRQALGQGPEFLTYFNYEAQQDKSGLPNDRFSAERPEGSISTLTIQRTEQRDSAMYRCASSSRLAEDTGELFFGEGSRLTVL.